This T cell receptor (beta chain) was identified in a study of patients and donors after allogeneic stem cell transplantation. Using its own MiXCR run on the RT-PCR reads, TCRdb lists one record per CDR3 protein. The table includes some 880,000 distinct CDR3 sequences, about a sixth detected once. The sequence derives from a human donor who was either an allogeneic HSCT recipient or a stem cell or donor lymphocyte infusion donor (not recorded which). It is not recorded whose cells these are; they may come from a transplant donor. Input material: blood, either unsorted or a sorted T cell fraction (not recorded which).

Here the CDR3 reads CASSARDSGEQYF. Here the CDR3 DNA reads TGCGCCAGCAGCGCCCGTGACTCTGGCGAGCAGTACTTC. V gene TRBV5-1 combines with J gene TRBJ2-7; D is unresolved. The V gene's germline CDR1 is SGHRS and CDR2 YFSETQ. The CDR3 is 13 amino acids. The germline V and J ends were trimmed by 4 bases and 6 bases, with 14 bases remaining between them.